The clone carrying this T cell receptor beta chain has at least ten counts. Patients sequenced had flow cytometry evidence of CD8+CD57+ cell expansion. The cohort consisted entirely of patients having severe acquired aplastic anemia. The entry originates in a study of CD8+CD57+ T cells in acquired aplastic anemia. Study-level background: Sorting CD4+ and CD8+ cells gave DNA averaging 3.2 ug.

Genomic DNA, serving as template, underwent TCR beta VDJ and CDR3 profiling. TCRdb re-analysed the reads in MiXCR, keeping a single row per CDR3 protein. This sample has fewer than 200,000 distinct CDR3 sequences, with roughly 50% found just once. The sequenced material came from sorted CD4+, CD8+, or CD8+CD57+ T cells (not recorded which) from PBMCs. This TCR was recovered from a human donor with aplastic anemia.

The CDR3 is CASSLDRAAEAFF. DNA for the CDR3: TGTGCCAGCAGTTTGGACAGGGCTGCTGAAGCTTTCTTT. V gene TRBV6-6 combines with J gene TRBJ1-1, with 8 bases lining up with TRBD1. V trimming: 4 bases; J trimming: 6 bases; junction bases outside the gene matches: 4. The CDR3 has 13 residues. Germline CDR1 is MNHNY and CDR2 is SVGAGI (reference sequence).